These 11 T cell receptor beta chains came from one sample sequenced in a study of OX40 agonist ivuxolimab in advanced cancers. Generated by immunoSEQ multiplex PCR, the TCRdb table keeps only in-frame clones and is missing some. Of some 14,000 clones in the sample, around 73% are singletons; the top ten hold 35% to 50%. Sequenced material: CD4+ or CD8+ T cells sorted from blood, taken in a trial of the OX40 agonist ivuxolimab. These receptors all come from an adult with an advanced solid tumor such as melanoma, head and neck, liver or kidney cancer.

The V gene is TRBV19, the J gene TRBJ2-1, with D perhaps matching TRBD1 (6 bases). Germline V gene lookup returns CDR1 LNHDA and CDR2 SQIVND (reference sequence). Deletions cut 5 bases from V and 2 bases from J, with 10 bases between. The CDR3 consists of 14 residues. This CDR3 is CASSRTATYNEQFF. DNA for the CDR3: TGTGCCAGTAGTCGGACAGCTACCTACAATGAGCAGTTCTTC.

The rearrangement links TRBV5-6 to TRBJ1-1, with unresolved D. The ends were cut back, 2 bases at V and 4 bases at J, with 6 bases in the middle. Germline assignment: CDR1 SGHDT and CDR2 YYEEEE. The CDR3 has 12 amino acids. The CDR3: CASSFSVTEAFF. The CDR3 bases are TGTGCCAGCAGCTTTTCGGTCACTGAAGCTTTCTTT.

This clone occurred once. V is TRBV30 and J is TRBJ1-1; D is unclear. CDR1 and CDR2 from the germline V gene are GTSNPN and SVGIG (reference sequence). Trimming left V 3 bases short and J 5 bases short, with 10 bases between. This CDR3 contains 12 residues. The CDR3 region is CAWSTWWTEAFF. As DNA, the CDR3 is TGTGCCTGGAGCACCTGGTGGACTGAAGCTTTCTTT. Combining the CDR3 with reference TRBV30 and TRBJ1-1 gives the whole variable domain SQTIHQWPATLVQPVGSPLSLECTVEGTSNPNLYWYRQAAGRGLQLLFYSVGIGQISSEVPQNLSASRPQDRQFILSSKKLLLSDSGFYLCAWSTWWTEAFFGQGTRLTVV.

This chain joins TRBV19 and TRBJ2-3, with 8 bases that match TRBD1. Trimming at V came to 4 bases and at J to 3 bases, leaving 9 bases not matched to a gene. CDR1 is LNHDA, CDR2 SQIVND, per germline (reference sequence). This CDR3 contains 16 residues. CDR3 loop: CASSNPDRGMTDTQYF. In nucleotides, the CDR3 is TGTGCCAGTAGTAACCCCGACAGGGGAATGACAGATACGCAGTATTTT.

The chain links TRBV11-2 to TRBJ2-1, with 8 bases lining up with TRBD1. This CDR3 has 19 amino acids. V lost 7 bases and J lost 4; bases outside the gene matches: 21. The germline gives CDR1 SGHAT, CDR2 FQNNGV. The CDR3 loop is CASTWSMTGAPGMYNEQFF. The CDR3 DNA is TGTGCCAGCACCTGGAGCATGACAGGGGCCCCTGGGATGTACAATGAGCAGTTCTTC.

The chain employs TRBV5-4 and TRBJ1-4; D uncertain. The CDR3 covers 11 residues. V shed 0 bases and J shed 7 bases, with 1 base lying between them. Germline V gene data show CDR1 as SGHNT and CDR2 as YYREEE (reference sequence). Here the CDR3 DNA reads TGTGCCAGCAGCTTGGGTGAAAAACTGTTTTTT. Protein sequence: CASSLGEKLFF.

This clone qualifies as medium-sized (0.01 to 0.1%). J is TRBJ2-7 and V is TRBV7-9; possible D gene TRBD1, 6 bases. Germline V gives CDR1 SEHNR, CDR2 FQNEAQ (reference sequence). The CDR3 has 13 amino acids. Trimming pared 6 bases from V and 6 bases from J, leaving 15 bases between. CDR3 amino acids: CASSSGTRGEQYF. CDR3 nucleotide sequence: TGTGCCAGCAGTTCCGGGACACGAGGCGAGCAGTACTTC.

V usage is TRBV19 and J usage is TRBJ2-7, with D possibly matching TRBD2 (5 bases). The length of the CDR3 is 16 residues. Trimming removed 2 bases at V and 0 bases at J, with 14 bases between. The germline gives CDR1 LNHDA, CDR2 SQIVND (reference sequence). CDR3 amino acids: CASSISLAQFSYEQYF. CDR3 bases: TGTGCCAGTAGTATAAGTCTAGCTCAATTCTCCTACGAGCAGTACTTC.

The chain joins TRBV19 to TRBJ2-5; 7 positions match TRBD1. The tail of the sequence fits TRBJ2-7 better, so the J call may be wrong. CDR1 LNHDA and CDR2 SQIVND come from the germline V gene (reference sequence). CDR3 length equals 13 residues. Written as DNA, the CDR3 is TGTGCCAGCACAGGGGAATCCCCCTACGAGCAGTACTTC. It is translated as CASTGESPYEQYF.

This clone was counted a few times. V usage is TRBV2 and J usage is TRBJ2-1; 11 positions match TRBD1. Germline CDR1 and CDR2: SNHLY and FYNNEI. V shed 8 bases, J shed 4 bases, and the junction held 4 bases outside the gene matches. The CDR3 totals 14 residues. The CDR3 DNA reads as TGTGCCAGCCGGGACAGGGGGTTATACAATGAGCAGTTCTTC. Translating it yields CASRDRGLYNEQFF.

The chain uses TRBV4-2 and TRBJ2-7, with TRBD2 matching 9 bases. Germline CDR1 and CDR2: LGHNA and YNFKEQ. V lost 2 bases and J lost 3; bases outside the gene matches: 14. This CDR3 region has 18 residues. The CDR3 coding sequence is TGTGCCAGCAGCCAATTCCCCACCACTAGCGGGCTAAACTACGAGCAGTACTTC. Amino acids: CASSQFPTTSGLNYEQYF.